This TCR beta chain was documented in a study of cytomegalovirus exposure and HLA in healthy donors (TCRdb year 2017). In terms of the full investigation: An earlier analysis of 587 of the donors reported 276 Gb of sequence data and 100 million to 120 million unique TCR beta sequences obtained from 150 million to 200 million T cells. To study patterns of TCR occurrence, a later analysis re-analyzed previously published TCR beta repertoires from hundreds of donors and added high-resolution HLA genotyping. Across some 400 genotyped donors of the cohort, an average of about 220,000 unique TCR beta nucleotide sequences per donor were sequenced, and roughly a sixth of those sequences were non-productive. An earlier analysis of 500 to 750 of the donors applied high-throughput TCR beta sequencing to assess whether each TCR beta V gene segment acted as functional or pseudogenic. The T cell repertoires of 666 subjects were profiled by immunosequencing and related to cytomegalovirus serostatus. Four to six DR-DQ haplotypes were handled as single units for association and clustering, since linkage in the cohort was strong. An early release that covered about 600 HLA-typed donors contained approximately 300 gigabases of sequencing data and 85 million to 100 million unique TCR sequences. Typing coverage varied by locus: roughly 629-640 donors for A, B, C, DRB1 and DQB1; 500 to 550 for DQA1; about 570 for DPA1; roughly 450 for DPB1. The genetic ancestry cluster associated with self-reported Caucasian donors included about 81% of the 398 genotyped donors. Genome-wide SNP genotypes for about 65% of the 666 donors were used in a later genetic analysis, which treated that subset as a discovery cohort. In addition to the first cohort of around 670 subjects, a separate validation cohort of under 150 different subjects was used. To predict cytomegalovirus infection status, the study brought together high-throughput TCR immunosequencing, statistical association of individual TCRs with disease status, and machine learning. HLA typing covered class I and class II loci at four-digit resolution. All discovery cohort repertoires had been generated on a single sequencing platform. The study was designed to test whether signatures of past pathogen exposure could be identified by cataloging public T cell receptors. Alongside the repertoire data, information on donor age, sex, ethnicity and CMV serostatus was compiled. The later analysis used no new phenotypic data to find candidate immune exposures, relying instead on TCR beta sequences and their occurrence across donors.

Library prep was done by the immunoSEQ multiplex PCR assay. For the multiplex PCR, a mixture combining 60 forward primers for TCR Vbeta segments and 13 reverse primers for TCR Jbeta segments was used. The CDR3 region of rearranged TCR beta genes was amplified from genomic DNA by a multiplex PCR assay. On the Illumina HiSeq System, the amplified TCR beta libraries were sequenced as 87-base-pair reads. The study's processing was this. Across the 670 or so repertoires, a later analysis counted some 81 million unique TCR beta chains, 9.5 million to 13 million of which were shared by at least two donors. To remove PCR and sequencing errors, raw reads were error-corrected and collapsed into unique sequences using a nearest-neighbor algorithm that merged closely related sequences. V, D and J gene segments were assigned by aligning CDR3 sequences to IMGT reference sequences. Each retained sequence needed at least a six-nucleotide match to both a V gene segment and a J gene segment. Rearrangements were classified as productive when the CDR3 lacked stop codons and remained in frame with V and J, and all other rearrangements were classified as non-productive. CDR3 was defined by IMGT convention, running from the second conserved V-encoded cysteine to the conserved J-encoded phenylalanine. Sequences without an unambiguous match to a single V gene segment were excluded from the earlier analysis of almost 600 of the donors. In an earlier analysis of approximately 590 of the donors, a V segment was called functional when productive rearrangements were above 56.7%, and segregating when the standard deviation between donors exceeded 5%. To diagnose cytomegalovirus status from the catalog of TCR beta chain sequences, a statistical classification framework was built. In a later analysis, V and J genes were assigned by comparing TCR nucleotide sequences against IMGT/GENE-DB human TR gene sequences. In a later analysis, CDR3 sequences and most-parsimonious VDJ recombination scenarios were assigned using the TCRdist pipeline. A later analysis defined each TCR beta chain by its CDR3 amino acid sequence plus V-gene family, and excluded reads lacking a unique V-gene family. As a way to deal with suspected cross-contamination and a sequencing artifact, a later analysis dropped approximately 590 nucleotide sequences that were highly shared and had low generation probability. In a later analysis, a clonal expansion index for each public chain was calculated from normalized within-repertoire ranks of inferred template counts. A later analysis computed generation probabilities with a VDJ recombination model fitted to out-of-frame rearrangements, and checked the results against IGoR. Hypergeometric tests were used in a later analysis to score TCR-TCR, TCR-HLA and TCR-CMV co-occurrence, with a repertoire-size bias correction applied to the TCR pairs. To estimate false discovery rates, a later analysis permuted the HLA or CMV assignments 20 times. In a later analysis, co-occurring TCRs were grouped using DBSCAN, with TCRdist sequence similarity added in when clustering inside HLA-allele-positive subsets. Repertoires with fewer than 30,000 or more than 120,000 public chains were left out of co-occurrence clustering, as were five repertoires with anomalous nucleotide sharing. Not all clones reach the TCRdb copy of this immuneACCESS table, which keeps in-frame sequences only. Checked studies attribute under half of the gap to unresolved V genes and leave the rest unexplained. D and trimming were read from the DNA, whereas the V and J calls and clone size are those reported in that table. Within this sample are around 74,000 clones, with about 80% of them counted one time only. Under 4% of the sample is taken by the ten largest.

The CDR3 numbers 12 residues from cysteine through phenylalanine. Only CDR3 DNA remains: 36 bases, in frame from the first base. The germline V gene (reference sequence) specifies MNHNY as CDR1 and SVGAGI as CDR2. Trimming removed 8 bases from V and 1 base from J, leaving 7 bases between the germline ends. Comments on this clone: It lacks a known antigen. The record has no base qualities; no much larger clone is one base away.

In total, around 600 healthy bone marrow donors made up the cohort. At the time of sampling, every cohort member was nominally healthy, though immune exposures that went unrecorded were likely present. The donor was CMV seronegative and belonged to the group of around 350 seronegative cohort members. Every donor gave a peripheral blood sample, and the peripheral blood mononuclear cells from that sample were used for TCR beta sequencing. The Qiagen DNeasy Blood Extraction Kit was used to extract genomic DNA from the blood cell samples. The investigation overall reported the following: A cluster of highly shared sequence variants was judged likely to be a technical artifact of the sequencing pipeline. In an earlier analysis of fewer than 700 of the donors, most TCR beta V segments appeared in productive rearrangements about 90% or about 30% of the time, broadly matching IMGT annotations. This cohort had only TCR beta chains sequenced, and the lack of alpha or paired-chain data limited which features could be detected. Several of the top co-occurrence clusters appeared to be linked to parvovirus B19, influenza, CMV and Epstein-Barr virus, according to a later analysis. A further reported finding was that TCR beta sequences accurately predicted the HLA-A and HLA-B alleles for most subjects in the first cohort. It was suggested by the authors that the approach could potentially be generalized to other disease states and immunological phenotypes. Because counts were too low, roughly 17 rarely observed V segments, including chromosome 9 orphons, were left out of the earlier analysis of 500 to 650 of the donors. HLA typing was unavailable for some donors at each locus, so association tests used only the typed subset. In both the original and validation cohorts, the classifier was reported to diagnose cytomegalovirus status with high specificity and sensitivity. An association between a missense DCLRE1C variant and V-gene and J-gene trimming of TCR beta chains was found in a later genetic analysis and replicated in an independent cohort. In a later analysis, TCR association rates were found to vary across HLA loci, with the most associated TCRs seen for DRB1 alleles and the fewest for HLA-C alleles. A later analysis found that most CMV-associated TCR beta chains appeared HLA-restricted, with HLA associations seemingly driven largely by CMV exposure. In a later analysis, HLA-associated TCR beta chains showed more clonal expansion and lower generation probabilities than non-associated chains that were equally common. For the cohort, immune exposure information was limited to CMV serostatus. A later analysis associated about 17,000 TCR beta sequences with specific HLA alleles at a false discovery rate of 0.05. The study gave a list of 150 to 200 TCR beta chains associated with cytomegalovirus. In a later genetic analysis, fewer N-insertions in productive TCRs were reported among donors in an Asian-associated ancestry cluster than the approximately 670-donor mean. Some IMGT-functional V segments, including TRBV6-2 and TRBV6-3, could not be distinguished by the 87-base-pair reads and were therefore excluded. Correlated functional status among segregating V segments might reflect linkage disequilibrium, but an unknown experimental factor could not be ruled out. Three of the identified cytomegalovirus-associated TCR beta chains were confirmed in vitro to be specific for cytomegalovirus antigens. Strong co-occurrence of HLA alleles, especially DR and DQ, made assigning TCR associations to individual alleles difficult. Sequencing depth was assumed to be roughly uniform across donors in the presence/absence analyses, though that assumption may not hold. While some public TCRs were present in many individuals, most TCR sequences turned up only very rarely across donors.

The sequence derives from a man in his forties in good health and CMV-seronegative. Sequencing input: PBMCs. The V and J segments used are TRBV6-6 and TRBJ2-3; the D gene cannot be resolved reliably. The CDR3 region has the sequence CASVTGTDTQYF. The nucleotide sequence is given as TGTGCCAGCGTTACGGGCACAGATACGCAGTATTTT.